This T cell receptor beta chain was recorded in a study of control samples from healthy donors and cancer patients. Germline V gene lookup returns CDR1 KGHDR and CDR2 SFDVKD. This CDR3 spans 13 amino acids. V shed 2 bases and J shed 10 bases, with 13 bases lying between them. The method was immunoSEQ multiplex PCR; TCRdb's version includes in-frame clones alone and lacks a portion of them. This table has about 110,000 clones, about 80% appearing once. This clone was recorded a few times. This sequence was found in a man between 18 and 29 years old in good health. The chain combines TRBV24-1 with TRBJ1-1, with a weak D call TRBD1 (5 bases). Sequenced material: blood. The CDR3 region is CATSDSAGYTAFF. CDR3 DNA sequence: TGTGCCACCAGTGATTCCGCAGGGTATACAGCTTTCTTT.